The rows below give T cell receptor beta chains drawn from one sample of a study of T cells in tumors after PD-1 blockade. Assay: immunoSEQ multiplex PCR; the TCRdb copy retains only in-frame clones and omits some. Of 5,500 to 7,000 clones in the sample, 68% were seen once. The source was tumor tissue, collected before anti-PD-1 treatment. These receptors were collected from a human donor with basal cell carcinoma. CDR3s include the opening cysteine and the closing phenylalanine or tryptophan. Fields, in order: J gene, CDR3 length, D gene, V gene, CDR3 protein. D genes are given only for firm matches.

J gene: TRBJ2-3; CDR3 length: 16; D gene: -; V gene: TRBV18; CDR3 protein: CASSPRSGGSTDTQYF
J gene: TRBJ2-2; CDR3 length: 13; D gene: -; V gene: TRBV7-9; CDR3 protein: CASSSPGLGELFF
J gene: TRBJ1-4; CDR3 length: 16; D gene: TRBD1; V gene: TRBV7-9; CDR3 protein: CASRGQGLATNEKLFF
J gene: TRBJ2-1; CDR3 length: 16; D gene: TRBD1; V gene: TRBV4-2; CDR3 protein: CASSQEVGTANNEQFF
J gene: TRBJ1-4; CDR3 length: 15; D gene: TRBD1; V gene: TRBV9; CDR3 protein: CASSVTGAANEKLFF
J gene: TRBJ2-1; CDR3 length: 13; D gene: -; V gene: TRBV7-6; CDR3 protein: CASSTQSYNEQFF
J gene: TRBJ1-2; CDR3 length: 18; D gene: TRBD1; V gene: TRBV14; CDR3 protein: CASSQPLKAGQRNYGYTF
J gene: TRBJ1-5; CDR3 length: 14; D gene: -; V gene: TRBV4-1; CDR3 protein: CASSQVAVNQPQHF
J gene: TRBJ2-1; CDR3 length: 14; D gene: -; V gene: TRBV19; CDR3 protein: CASSLRDAGNEQFF
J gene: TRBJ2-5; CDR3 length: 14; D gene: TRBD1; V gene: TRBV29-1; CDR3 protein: CSVPGQGIAKTQYF
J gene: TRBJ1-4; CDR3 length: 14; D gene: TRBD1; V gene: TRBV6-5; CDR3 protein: CASSRGTGVEKLFF
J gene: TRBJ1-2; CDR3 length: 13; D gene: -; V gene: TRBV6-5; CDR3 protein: CASKPVEGYGYTF
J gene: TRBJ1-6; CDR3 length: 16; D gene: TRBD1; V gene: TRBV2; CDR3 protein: CASSVQTGYDNSPLHF
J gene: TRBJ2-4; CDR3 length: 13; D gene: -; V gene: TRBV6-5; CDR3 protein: CASSSKGKNIQYF
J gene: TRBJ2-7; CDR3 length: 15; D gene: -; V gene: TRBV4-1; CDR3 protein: CASSPPGDYSYEQYF
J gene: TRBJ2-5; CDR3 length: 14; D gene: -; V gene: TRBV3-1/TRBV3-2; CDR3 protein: CASSQVRQPSAQYF
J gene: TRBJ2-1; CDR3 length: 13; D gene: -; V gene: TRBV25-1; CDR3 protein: CASQNYLGHEQFF
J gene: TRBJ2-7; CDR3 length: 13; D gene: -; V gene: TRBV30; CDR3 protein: CAWRHRGIYEQYF
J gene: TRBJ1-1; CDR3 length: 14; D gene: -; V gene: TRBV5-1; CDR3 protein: CASSSQPSNTEAFF
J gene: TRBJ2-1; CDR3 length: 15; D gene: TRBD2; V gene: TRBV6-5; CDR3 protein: CASSGLAGAQAEQFF
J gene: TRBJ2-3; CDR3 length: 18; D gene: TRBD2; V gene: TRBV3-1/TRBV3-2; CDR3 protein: CASSQAFSAGGYTDTQYF
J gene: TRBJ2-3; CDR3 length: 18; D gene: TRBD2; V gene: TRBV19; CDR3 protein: CASSTRTSGGASTDTQYF
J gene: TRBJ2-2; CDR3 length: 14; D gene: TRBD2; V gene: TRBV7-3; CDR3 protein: CASSLGTSRGELFF
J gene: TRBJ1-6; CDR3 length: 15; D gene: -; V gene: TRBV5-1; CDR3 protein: CASSLAADGGSPLHF
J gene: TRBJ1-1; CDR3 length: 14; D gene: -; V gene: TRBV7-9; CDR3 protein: CASSPSNLAPEAFF
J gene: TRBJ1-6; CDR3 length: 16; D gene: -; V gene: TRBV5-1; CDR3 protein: CASSGNRDMGNSPLHF
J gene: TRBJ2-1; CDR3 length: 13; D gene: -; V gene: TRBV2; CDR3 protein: CARRGSSHNEQFF
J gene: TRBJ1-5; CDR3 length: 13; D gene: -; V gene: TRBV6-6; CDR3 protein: CASSSSGNQPQHF
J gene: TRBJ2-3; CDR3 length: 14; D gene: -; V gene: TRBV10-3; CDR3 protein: CAISDRGARDTQYF
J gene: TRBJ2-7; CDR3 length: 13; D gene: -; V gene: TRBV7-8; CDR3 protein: CASSLGLPVEQYF
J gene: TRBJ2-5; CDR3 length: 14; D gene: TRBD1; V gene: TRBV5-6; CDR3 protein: CASSPGTERGAQYF
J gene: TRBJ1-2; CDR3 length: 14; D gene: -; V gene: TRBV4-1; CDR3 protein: CASSQDRAKGGYTF